Presented here are 8 T cell receptor beta chains from one specimen sequenced in a study of cytomegalovirus exposure and HLA in healthy donors. The PCR made use of 60 Vbeta and 13 Jbeta primers. The data were produced by immunoSEQ multiplex PCR, yet TCRdb's version contains in-frame clones alone and is incomplete. In total, the table holds 20,000 to 25,000 clones. Sequencing was carried out using PBMCs. These receptor sequences come from a male donor in good health and CMV-seropositive.

The V call is TRBV7-9, the J call TRBJ2-3; 10 positions agree with TRBD2. The ends lost 6 bases at V and 1 base at J; junction bases unmatched: 7. Germline CDR1 is SEHNR and CDR2 is FQNEAQ (reference sequence). CDR3 length: 16 amino acids. CDR3 bases: TGTGCCAGCAGTCCATCTAGCGGGGGACGCACAGATACGCAGTATTTT. Translated, it gives CASSPSSGGRTDTQYF.

The V and J genes are TRBV4-1 and TRBJ2-3; 10 nucleotides align to TRBD1. Per the germline V gene, CDR1 is MGHRA and CDR2 is YSYEKL. V shed 1 base and J 3 bases; nucleotides not matched to a gene: 4. The CDR3 is 16 residues long. CDR3 amino acids: CASSQVGQGGTDTQYF. The DNA for the CDR3 is TGCGCCAGCAGCCAAGTCGGACAGGGGGGAACAGATACGCAGTATTTT.

The V and J genes are TRBV28 and TRBJ2-7, with D perhaps TRBD2 (5 bases). The CDR3 consists of 13 residues. Trimming took off 5 bases at V and 5 bases at J, with 13 bases between the two ends. The germline V gene has CDR1 MDHEN and CDR2 SYDVKM. CDR3 coding DNA: TGTGCCAGCAGTCTGTCGGGAAGAAACGAGCAGTACTTC. Translation: CASSLSGRNEQYF.

The chain combines TRBV6-5 with TRBJ1-3; a weak D match, TRBD1 (5 bases). The V and J ends lost 6 bases and 4 bases respectively, with 10 bases between them. The CDR3 contains 13 residues. CDR1 is MNHEY and CDR2 is SVGAGI in the germline V gene. CDR3 amino acids: CASSQGSGNTIYF. The CDR3, as DNA: TGTGCCAGCAGCCAGGGATCCGGAAACACCATATATTTT.

This chain joins TRBV7-6 and TRBJ2-7, with 8 positions matching TRBD2. Germline CDR1 is SGHVS and CDR2 is FNYEAQ. Germline trimming cut 1 base from V and 6 bases from J; bases unmatched to any gene: 11. The CDR3 length is 16 residues. CDR3 bases: TGTGCCAGCAGCTTAGAGGTCCCAGCGGGAGCCCTCGAGCAGTACTTC. It specifies CASSLEVPAGALEQYF. Together with reference TRBV7-6 and TRBJ2-7, the CDR3 gives the full variable domain: GAGVSQSPRYKVTKRGQDVALRCDPISGHVSLYWYRQALGQGPEFLTYFNYEAQQDKSGLPNDRFSAERPEGSISTLTIQRTEQRDSAMYRCASSLEVPAGALEQYFGPGTRLTVT.

The J gene is TRBJ2-7, the V gene TRBV18, with 7 bases matching TRBD1. The CDR3 contains 14 residues. The junction had 10 bases not matched to a gene; V was cut back by 6 bases and J by 5 bases. CDR1 and CDR2 (germline): KGHSH, LQKENI. In nucleotides, the CDR3 is TGTGCCAGCTCGCAAACAGGGGCCAGCCACGAGCAGTACTTC. It encodes CASSQTGASHEQYF. Variable domain in full (rest from reference TRBV18 and TRBJ2-7): NAGVMQNPRHLVRRRGQEARLRCSPMKGHSHVYWYRQLPEEGLKFMVYLQKENIIDESGMPKERFSAEFPKEGPSILRIQQVVRGDSAAYFCASSQTGASHEQYFGPGTRLTVT.

The genes are TRBV29-1 and TRBJ1-1, with unresolved D. V shed 4 bases and J shed 7 bases, with 10 bases lying between them. The CDR3 covers 11 residues. From germline, CDR1 is SQVTM and CDR2 ANQGSEA. The CDR3 spells CSVAGVHEAFF. The DNA for the CDR3 is TGCAGCGTTGCCGGGGTGCATGAAGCTTTCTTT.

This chain links TRBV18 with TRBJ1-1; weak D call: TRBD1 (5 bases). Per germline, CDR1 KGHSH and CDR2 LQKENI. CDR3 length equals 14 residues. The V end lost 3 bases, the J end lost 4 bases, and 12 bases lay between the germline ends. This CDR3 reads CASSPLDTSTEAFF. In DNA, the CDR3 is TGTGCCAGCTCACCGCTGGACACGAGCACTGAAGCTTTCTTT.